Detailed here is one T cell receptor beta chain. What it recognizes is unknown. The data stem from a study of beta chain features in type 1 diabetes. Study details: When patients were set against healthy donors, age, gender and cell yields were similar.

General study points: For Type 1 diabetes patients, all four CD4+ subsets carried TCRB CDR3s that were moderately but significantly shorter. Overrepresentation of cells with high TCR expression could result from cDNA sequencing.

The entirety of the isolated RNA underwent reverse transcription, so expressed TCRB transcripts were sequenced. Clones were sequenced by immunoSEQ multiplex PCR, and TCRdb holds only the in-frame ones, with some missing. Found here are around 400,000 clones, roughly 12% of them singletons; the top ten hold around 0.02%. CD45RO/CCR7/CD25/CD127/CD95/CD27 staining was used to isolate CD4+ naive, central memory, regulatory and stem cell-like memory cells by sorting. Germline V CDR1 and CDR2: SEHNR, FQNEAQ (reference sequence). This CDR3 has 13 amino acids. The V gene lost 3 bases and the J gene lost 6 bases, with 9 bases spanning the gap.

This TCR was recovered from a man aged 18 to 30 in good health. What was sequenced was naive CD4+ T cells from blood. J is TRBJ2-4 and V is TRBV7-9; possible D gene TRBD2, 6 bases. CDR3 sequence reads: CASSFLEGNIQYF. DNA of the CDR3: TGTGCCAGCAGCTTCTTGGAGGGAAACATTCAGTACTTC.